Here is one T cell receptor (beta chain) with its context. Its antigen is currently unknown. Time point denoted: cycle 4 day 1 (C4D1), after about 6 weeks of nivolumab. No patient escaped relapse after autologous stem cell transplantation, and brentuximab vedotin exposure varied. Magnetic negative selection was used to purify CD4+ T cells from thawed PBMCs. Best outcomes ranged across complete response, partial response and progressive disease. This CDR3 comprises 14 residues. Germline V lookup: CDR1 SGDLS, CDR2 YYNGEE. J lost 7 bases, V lost 3 bases, and 3 bases had no gene match. The record originates from a study of PD-1 blockade in classical Hodgkin lymphoma. About the study: A 3 mg/kg intravenous dose of nivolumab was received by patients every 2 weeks. Study-level findings and limits: Relapsed/refractory patients reportedly had lower baseline diversity than newly diagnosed patients. Diversity in CD4+ TCRs, unlike that measured in CD8+ TCRs, had risen significantly by C4D1.

TCRdb's copy holds only in-frame clones and misses some; the assay was immunoSEQ multiplex PCR. The repertoire holds 29,000 or so clones, with 65% to 85% as singletons. This TCR derives from a human donor with classical Hodgkin lymphoma. The chain is built from TRBV9 and TRBJ2-2, with 10 nucleotides matching TRBD1. Specimen: CD4+ T cells from blood, collected before the fourth cycle of nivolumab. Here the CDR3 reads CASSAGQGYGELFF. The CDR3 nucleotides read TGTGCCAGCAGCGCGGGACAGGGGTACGGGGAGCTGTTTTTT.